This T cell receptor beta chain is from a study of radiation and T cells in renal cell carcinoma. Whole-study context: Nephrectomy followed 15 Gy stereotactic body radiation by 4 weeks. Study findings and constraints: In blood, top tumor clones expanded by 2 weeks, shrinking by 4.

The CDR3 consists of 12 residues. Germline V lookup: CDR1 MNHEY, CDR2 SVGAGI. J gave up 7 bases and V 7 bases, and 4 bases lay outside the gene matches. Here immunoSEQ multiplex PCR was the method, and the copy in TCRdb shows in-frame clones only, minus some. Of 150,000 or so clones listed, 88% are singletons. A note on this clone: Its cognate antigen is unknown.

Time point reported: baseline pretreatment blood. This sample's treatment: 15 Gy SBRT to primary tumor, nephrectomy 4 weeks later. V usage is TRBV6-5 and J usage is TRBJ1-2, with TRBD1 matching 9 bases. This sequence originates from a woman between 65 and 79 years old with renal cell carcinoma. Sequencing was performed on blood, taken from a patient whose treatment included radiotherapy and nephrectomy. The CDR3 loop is CASTDRGTGYTF. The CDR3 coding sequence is TGTGCCAGCACAGACAGGGGGACTGGCTACACCTTC.